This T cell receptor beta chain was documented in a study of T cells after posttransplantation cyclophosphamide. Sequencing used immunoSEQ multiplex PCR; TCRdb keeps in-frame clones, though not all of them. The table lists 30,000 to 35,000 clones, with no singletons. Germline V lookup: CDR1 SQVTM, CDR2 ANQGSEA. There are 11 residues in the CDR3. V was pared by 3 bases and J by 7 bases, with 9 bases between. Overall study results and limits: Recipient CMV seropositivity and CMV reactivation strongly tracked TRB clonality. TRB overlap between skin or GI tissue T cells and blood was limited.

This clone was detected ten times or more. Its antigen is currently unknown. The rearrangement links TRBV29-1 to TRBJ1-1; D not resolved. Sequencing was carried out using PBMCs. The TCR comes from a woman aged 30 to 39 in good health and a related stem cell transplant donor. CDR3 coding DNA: TGCAGCGTTGATCGGGTAAATGAAGCTTTCTTT. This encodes CSVDRVNEAFF.